The 15 T cell receptor beta chains reported below all come from one sample, sequenced in a study of long-term antiretroviral therapy in people with HIV. This was the immunoSEQ v3.0 assay at survey level. Using immunoSEQ multiplex PCR, the repertoire was profiled, and TCRdb retains in-frame clones only, with some absent. The table includes under 25,000 clones, around 75% detected once. The sample consisted of unsorted PBMCs, taken 0.5 years before starting antiretroviral therapy. Every receptor here comes from a man between 18 and 29 years old with HIV.

The chain links TRBV28 to TRBJ1-2; 8 bases line up with TRBD1. The CDR3 totals 15 residues. Germline V CDR1 and CDR2: MDHEN, SYDVKM. Trimming cost V 4 bases and J 5 bases; bases outside gene matches: 9. The CDR3 DNA sequence: TGTGCCAGCAGTTCCCACAGGGGGGGGTATTATGGCTACACCTTC. Protein: CASSSHRGGYYGYTF.

V is TRBV27 and J is TRBJ1-1; TRBD1 might be the D (5 bases). Trimming shortened V by 0 bases and J by 1 base, and 9 bases separated the two germline ends. The germline gives CDR1 MNHEY, CDR2 SMNVEV (reference sequence). There are 15 residues in the CDR3. The CDR3 DNA sequence: TGTGCCAGCAGTTTATCCGGGGCGACGAACACTGAAGCTTTCTTT. This encodes CASSLSGATNTEAFF.

This sequence joins TRBV5-6 and TRBJ2-3, with 11 bases fitting TRBD2. The ends lost 4 bases at V and 1 base at J; junction bases unmatched: 11. Per germline, CDR1 SGHDT and CDR2 YYEEEE. The CDR3 loop spans 18 amino acids. The CDR3 DNA reads TGTGCCAGCAGCGAGGGCCCTTATAGCGGGAGGGGCACAGATACGCAGTATTTT. Translation gives CASSEGPYSGRGTDTQYF. The whole variable domain, remainder taken from reference TRBV5-6 and TRBJ2-3, is DAGVTQSPTHLIKTRGQQVTLRCSPKSGHDTVSWYQQALGQGPQFIFQYYEEEERQRGNFPDRFSGHQFPNYSSELNVNALLLGDSALYLCASSEGPYSGRGTDTQYFGPGTRLTVL.

This sequence joins TRBV18 and TRBJ2-4, with D possibly called TRBD1 or TRBD2 (5 bases each). V was clipped by 3 bases and J by 0 bases, with 21 bases between them. The germline V gene encodes CDR1 KGHSH and CDR2 LQKENI. CDR3 length: 19 residues. CDR3 nucleotides: TGTGCCAGCTCACCCGTTGGGACGGAGACTCTACTAGCCAAAAACATTCAGTACTTC. Protein sequence: CASSPVGTETLLAKNIQYF. Full variable domain (rest looked up from reference TRBV18 and TRBJ2-4): NAGVMQNPRHLVRRRGQEARLRCSPMKGHSHVYWYRQLPEEGLKFMVYLQKENIIDESGMPKERFSAEFPKEGPSILRIQQVVRGDSAAYFCASSPVGTETLLAKNIQYFGAGTRLSVL.

The gene calls are TRBV5-6 and TRBJ1-5; D remains ambiguous. This CDR3 is built from 13 residues. V was pared by 0 bases and J by 5 bases, with 6 bases between. Per germline, CDR1 SGHDT and CDR2 YYEEEE. The CDR3 DNA sequence: TGTGCCAGCAGCTTGGGCGGCGATCAGCCCCAGCATTTT. Translation gives CASSLGGDQPQHF.

This clone was detected a few times. The V call is TRBV11-3, the J call TRBJ2-5; perhaps D is TRBD1 or TRBD2 (7 bases each). CDR1 and CDR2 from the germline V gene are SGHNT and YENEEA. Trimming pared 5 bases from V and 5 bases from J, leaving 21 bases between. The CDR3 extends over 16 amino acids. CDR3 residues: CASSSGTAKGGETQYF. In DNA form, the CDR3 reads TGTGCCAGCAGCAGCGGGACAGCCAAGGGGGGGGAGACCCAGTACTTC.

V gene TRBV2 combines with J gene TRBJ2-7; no clear D. Between the trimmed V and J ends, which lost 3 bases and 3 bases, there was a span of 12 bases. Germline V CDR1 and CDR2: SNHLY, FYNNEI. The CDR3 is made up of 14 amino acids. DNA of the CDR3: TGTGCCAGCAGTGATCCTCCACAGTTCTACGAGCAGTACTTC. Translated: CASSDPPQFYEQYF.

The CDR3 protein is CASSHPARLAGGEDTQYF. CDR3 sequence (DNA): TGTGCCAGCAGCCATCCCGCCCGACTAGCGGGGGGGGAGGATACGCAGTATTTT. The rearrangement links TRBV11-2 to TRBJ2-3, with 14 bases identical to TRBD2. The CDR3 consists of 18 residues. V gave up 5 bases and J gave up 6 bases; unmatched junction bases: 13. The germline gives CDR1 SGHAT, CDR2 FQNNGV.

The V call is TRBV7-9, the J call TRBJ2-1; D could derive from TRBD1 or TRBD2 (5 bases each). The CDR3 runs 12 residues. In germline, CDR1 is SEHNR, CDR2 FQNEAQ (reference sequence). V was trimmed by 5 bases and J by 10 bases, leaving 12 bases between them. CDR3 loop: CASSLGGDEQFF. In nucleotides, the CDR3 is TGTGCCAGCAGCCTGGGTGGGGACGAGCAGTTCTTC.

This clone was found a few times. The rearrangement links TRBV7-9 to TRBJ1-5; 8 bases are a match to TRBD1. Germline trimming cut 4 bases from V and 1 base from J; bases unmatched to any gene: 9. CDR3 length equals 17 residues. Germline values: CDR1 SEHNR, CDR2 FQNEAQ (reference sequence). CDR3 in amino acids: CASSSGQGPPSNQPQHF. CDR3 bases: TGTGCCAGCAGCTCCGGACAGGGACCACCAAGCAATCAGCCCCAGCATTTT. Based on the CDR3 plus reference TRBV7-9 and TRBJ1-5, the full variable domain is DTGVSQNPRHKITKRGQNVTFRCDPISEHNRLYWYRQTLGQGPEFLTYFQNEAQLEKSRLLSDRFSAERPKGSFSTLEIQRTEQGDSAMYLCASSSGQGPPSNQPQHFGDGTRLSIL.

About this clone: Compared with germline, one end of the junction differs, possibly owing to a read error. The J gene is TRBJ2-1, the V gene TRBV7-9; D possibly uses TRBD1 or TRBD2 (5 bases each). The V gene's germline CDR1 is SEHNR and CDR2 FQNEAQ (reference sequence). This CDR3 contains 15 residues. The CDR3 is CAGRDGTSSYNEQFF. CDR3 DNA sequence: TGTGCCGGCAGGGACGGGACCAGCTCCTACAATGAGCAGTTCTTC.

This chain links TRBV6-5 with TRBJ1-1; D unclear. V lost 0 bases, J lost 3 bases, and 8 bases lay in between. The CDR3 is made up of 14 amino acids. Germline lookup yields CDR1 MNHEY and CDR2 SVGAGI. The CDR3 protein is CASSYSAGYTEAFF. In DNA form, the CDR3 reads TGTGCCAGCAGTTACTCAGCTGGGTACACTGAAGCTTTCTTT.

This chain links TRBV27 with TRBJ2-1; no clear D. The length of the CDR3 is 12 residues. CDR1 and CDR2 from the germline V gene are MNHEY and SMNVEV (reference sequence). V lost 5 bases, J lost 7 bases, and 9 bases lay in between. This CDR3 is CASSVGRNEQFF. The CDR3 region has the DNA TGTGCCAGCAGTGTAGGTCGGAATGAGCAGTTCTTC.

CDR3 in DNA: TGTGCCAGCAGAGGGGGCTTGAGCACAGATACGCAGTATTTT. This translates into CASRGGLSTDTQYF. The chain couples TRBV27 to TRBJ2-3; 7 bases are a match to TRBD1. The CDR3 covers 14 residues. Germline CDR1 reads MNHEY; CDR2 reads SMNVEV (reference sequence). The J segment lost 0 bases and the V segment lost 6 bases, leaving 3 bases of the junction unmatched.

The chain combines TRBV7-2 with TRBJ2-2; 12 nucleotides line up with TRBD2. The CDR3 totals 19 residues. Trimming removed 4 bases from V and 3 bases from J; junction bases left unmatched: 12. CDR1 is SGHTA, CDR2 FQGNSA, per germline. Here the CDR3 reads CASSSPASGRAEDTGELFF. CDR3 DNA sequence: TGTGCCAGCAGCTCCCCCGCTAGCGGGAGGGCTGAGGACACCGGGGAGCTGTTTTTT.